Following are 23 T cell receptor beta chains from one sample sequenced in a study of identical twins. MiXCR, run by TCRdb on the 5' RACE reads, gives a single entry per CDR3 protein. The sample holds 510,000 or so distinct CDR3 sequences, roughly 15% seen once. The data were also submitted as part of a second study, on yellow fever vaccine responses in identical twins.

Material for sequencing was CD4+ T cells sorted from blood. These receptors all stem from a woman younger than 30 in good health.

The sample holds a few counts of this clonotype. The chain joins TRBV29-1 to TRBJ2-1, with D possibly TRBD2 on 5 matching bases. V was trimmed by 7 bases and J by 10 bases, leaving 20 bases between them. CDR1 SQVTM and CDR2 ANQGSEA come from the germline V gene. The CDR3 is made up of 13 amino acids. CDR3 amino acids: CSGRLRPGGEQFF. CDR3 bases: TGCAGCGGCAGACTACGACCGGGCGGGGAGCAGTTCTTC.

This clonotype was found a few times. The V call is TRBV12-3 or TRBV12-4, the J call TRBJ2-3; D not resolved. The CDR3 runs 16 residues. The germline V and J ends were trimmed by 6 bases and 1 base, with 17 bases remaining between them. The CDR3 coding sequence is TGTGCCAGCAGACTCCCAGTGTTTCCACGCACAGATACGCAGTATTTT. Amino acid sequence: CASRLPVFPRTDTQYF.

This clonotype turned up a few times. The chain links TRBV3-1 to TRBJ2-3; D may be TRBD1 (5 bases). V was cut by 4 bases and J by 4 bases, with 12 bases left in between. The CDR3 sequence is 14 residues long. Germline loops: CDR1 LGHDT, CDR2 YNNKEL (reference sequence). CDR3 sequence: CASSRRTMADTQYF. CDR3 DNA sequence: TGTGCCAGCAGCCGACGGACAATGGCAGATACGCAGTATTTT.

This sequence joins TRBV5-1 and TRBJ2-1, with 7 bases that match TRBD2. Germline CDR1 reads SGHRS; CDR2 reads YFSETQ. Unmatched junction bases numbered 8, after V lost 0 bases and J lost 8 bases. CDR3 length: 15 amino acids. As DNA, the CDR3 is TGCGCCAGCAGCTTGGTACGCAGGGAGGGCGATGAGCAGTTCTTC. Translated: CASSLVRREGDEQFF. Full variable domain (missing parts from reference TRBV5-1 and TRBJ2-1): KAGVTQTPRYLIKTRGQQVTLSCSPISGHRSVSWYQQTPGQGLQFLFEYFSETQRNKGNFPGRFSGRQFSNSRSEMNVSTLELGDSALYLCASSLVRREGDEQFFGPGTRLTVL.

This rearrangement joins TRBV6-1 to TRBJ2-3; tentative D call: TRBD2 (5 bases). The CDR3 has 14 residues. The germline V and J ends were trimmed by 6 bases and 2 bases, with 12 bases remaining between them. CDR1 is MNHNS and CDR2 is SASEGT in the germline V gene. The CDR3 here is CASSRLRVTDTQYF. The CDR3 bases are TGTGCCAGCAGCCGACTAAGGGTCACAGATACGCAGTATTTT.

In its sample, this clonotype was seen a few times. This chain links TRBV7-9 with TRBJ2-5; D assignment may be TRBD1 or TRBD2 (5 bases each). Germline V gene data show CDR1 as SEHNR and CDR2 as FQNEAQ (reference sequence). The CDR3 runs to 17 residues. Trimming left V 0 bases short and J 1 base short, with 15 bases between. The CDR3: CASSLARGGRLQETQYF. Here the CDR3 DNA reads TGTGCCAGCAGCTTAGCGCGTGGGGGAAGACTCCAAGAGACCCAGTACTTC. The entire variable domain, with the rest obtained from reference TRBV7-9 and TRBJ2-5, is as follows: DTGVSQNPRHKITKRGQNVTFRCDPISEHNRLYWYRQTLGQGPEFLTYFQNEAQLEKSRLLSDRFSAERPKGSFSTLEIQRTEQGDSAMYLCASSLARGGRLQETQYFGPGTRLLVL.

This clonotype was seen a few times. The chain combines TRBV24-1 with TRBJ2-7; maybe TRBD2 (5 bases). CDR1 is KGHDR, CDR2 SFDVKD, per germline. The CDR3 contains 13 residues. V shed 12 bases and J shed 3 bases, with 17 bases lying between them. CDR3 residues: CAPTGEPVYEQYF. The CDR3, as DNA: TGTGCCCCCACCGGGGAACCAGTCTACGAGCAGTACTTC.

This chain joins TRBV7-9 and TRBJ2-5; D gene ambiguous. Trimming pared 5 bases from V and 5 bases from J, leaving 6 bases between. In germline, CDR1 is SEHNR, CDR2 FQNEAQ (reference sequence). This CDR3 has 11 residues. CDR3 region: CASSTWETQYF. The CDR3 DNA sequence: TGTGCCAGCAGCACTTGGGAGACCCAGTACTTC.

This clonotype has a count of ten or more. The chain employs TRBV11-2 and TRBJ1-5; D unresolved. This CDR3 contains 13 residues. CDR1 SGHAT and CDR2 FQNNGV come from the germline V gene. Trimming stripped 0 bases from V and 3 bases from J, with 3 bases between. The CDR3 is CASSLEYNQPQHF. CDR3 in DNA: TGTGCCAGCAGCTTAGAGTACAATCAGCCCCAGCATTTT. Filled out from reference TRBV11-2 and TRBJ1-5, the complete variable domain reads EAGVAQSPRYKIIEKRQSVAFWCNPISGHATLYWYQQILGQGPKLLIQFQNNGVVDDSQLPKDRFSAERLKGVDSTLKIQPAKLEDSAVYLCASSLEYNQPQHFGDGTRLSIL.

The chain is built from TRBV2 and TRBJ2-1, with a weak D call TRBD2 (5 bases). Germline CDR1 is SNHLY and CDR2 is FYNNEI. The germline V and J ends were trimmed by 2 bases and 7 bases, with 15 bases remaining between them. The CDR3 contains 15 residues. The CDR3 loop is CASSESSGLVNEQFF. For the CDR3, the DNA is TGTGCCAGCAGTGAATCCAGCGGCCTTGTTAATGAGCAGTTCTTC.

This clonotype appeared a few times. The chain couples TRBV27 to TRBJ2-3; D is possibly TRBD2 (6 bases). The ends were cut back, 5 bases at V and 5 bases at J, with 14 bases in the middle. Per the germline V gene, CDR1 is MNHEY and CDR2 is SMNVEV (reference sequence). The CDR3 has 14 residues. The CDR3 nucleotides read TGTGCCAGCAGTGGAGGATCCGGGGGAGATACGCAGTATTTT. Translation gives CASSGGSGGDTQYF.

The chain has TRBV2 and TRBJ2-3; tentative D call: TRBD2 (6 bases). Germline V CDR1 and CDR2: SNHLY, FYNNEI. The CDR3 is 14 residues long. Between the trimmed V and J ends, which lost 7 bases and 1 base, there was a span of 12 bases. The CDR3 nucleotides are TGTGCCAGCAAGAGGGAGGCGGGCACAGATACGCAGTATTTT. Translation gives CASKREAGTDTQYF.

This chain joins TRBV7-8 and TRBJ2-7; D remains ambiguous. This CDR3 region has 12 residues. Germline V lookup: CDR1 SGHVS, CDR2 FQNEAQ. Deletions cut 4 bases from V and 12 bases from J, with 16 bases between. The CDR3 region is CASSSDFGQRYV. CDR3 in DNA: TGTGCCAGCAGCTCAGACTTTGGGCAGAGGTACGTC.

The chain recombines TRBV5-1 with TRBJ2-6, with D possibly TRBD2 on 5 matching bases. This CDR3 region has 17 residues. Germline-derived CDR1 and CDR2 are SGHRS and YFSETQ. V shed 3 bases and J shed 0 bases, with 13 bases lying between them. This CDR3 reads CASSSTSGVSGANVLTF. The CDR3 DNA is TGCGCCAGCAGCTCCACAAGCGGAGTCTCTGGGGCCAACGTCCTGACTTTC.

The chain combines TRBV4-1 with TRBJ1-1; 10 nucleotides align to TRBD1. J gave up 5 bases and V 2 bases, and 5 bases lay outside the gene matches. From germline, CDR1 is MGHRA and CDR2 YSYEKL. The CDR3 consists of 15 residues. CDR3 in amino acids: CASSQSGQGSTEAFF. CDR3 sequence (DNA): TGCGCCAGCAGCCAATCGGGACAGGGGAGTACTGAAGCTTTCTTT.

The gene calls are TRBV9 and TRBJ2-2; 8 bases are shared with TRBD1. Germline CDR1 SGDLS, CDR2 YYNGEE. The CDR3 loop spans 17 amino acids. With V trimmed by 5 bases and J by 0 bases, 9 bases remained unmatched. The CDR3 DNA reads as TGTGCCAGCAGATCTACAGGGGGTACGACGAACACCGGGGAGCTGTTTTTT. This codes for CASRSTGGTTNTGELFF.

This clonotype occurred many times. An end of the junction does not agree with germline; a read error may underlie this. V usage is TRBV5-1 and J usage is TRBJ2-1, with TRBD1 matching over 9 bases. The CDR3 is 15 residues long. CDR1 SGHRS and CDR2 YFSETQ come from the germline V gene. The DNA for the CDR3 is TGTGCCAGCAGCCCGGGGACAGGGACCTACAATGAGCAGTTCTTC. The encoded protein is CASSPGTGTYNEQFF.

This chain uses TRBV12-3 or TRBV12-4 with TRBJ2-2; D is ambiguous. The CDR3 covers 15 residues. Trimming removed 4 bases at V and 0 bases at J, with 9 bases between. CDR3 DNA sequence: TGTGCCAGCAGTTCAGACCGAGCGAACACCGGGGAGCTGTTTTTT. This encodes CASSSDRANTGELFF.

There are many counts of this clonotype. The V gene is TRBV4-1, the J gene TRBJ2-2; D is uncertain. Germline V gene data show CDR1 as MGHRA and CDR2 as YSYEKL. The CDR3 extends over 18 amino acids. The germline V and J ends were trimmed by 2 bases and 0 bases, with 16 bases remaining between them. This CDR3 reads CASSQYSTSSSNTGELFF. The CDR3 DNA follows: TGCGCCAGCAGCCAATACTCCACCAGCTCCTCGAACACCGGGGAGCTGTTTTTT.

This clonotype has just a few counts. The chain carries TRBV6-1 and TRBJ2-6, with TRBD2 as a possible D gene (5 bases). The CDR3 sequence is 14 residues long. In germline, CDR1 is MNHNS, CDR2 SASEGT. The DNA of the CDR3 is TGTGTCAGTCGGGAATCCTCTGGGGCCAACGTCCTGACTTTC. Translation: CVSRESSGANVLTF.

V gene TRBV19 combines with J gene TRBJ1-1; 7 bases are a match to TRBD1. The CDR3 runs 15 residues. Germline V CDR1 and CDR2: LNHDA, SQIVND (reference sequence). The V segment lost 4 bases and the J segment 0 bases; nucleotides outside the gene matches: 5. The chain's CDR3 is CASSTRTGLNTEAFF. CDR3 DNA sequence: TGTGCCAGTAGTACCCGGACAGGACTGAACACTGAAGCTTTCTTT.

This clonotype was seen only a few times. The chain employs TRBV5-6 and TRBJ2-1, with 10 bases that match TRBD2. CDR3 length: 17 amino acids. Trimming cost V 1 base and J 4 bases; bases outside gene matches: 8. Germline V gene data show CDR1 as SGHDT and CDR2 as YYEEEE. CDR3 nucleotides: TGTGCCAGCAGCTTGATGGCGAGCGGGAGGGGATACAATGAGCAGTTCTTC. Amino acid sequence: CASSLMASGRGYNEQFF.

This rearrangement joins TRBV20-1 to TRBJ2-3; 9 nucleotides match TRBD2. Germline V gene lookup returns CDR1 DFQATT and CDR2 SNEGSKA (reference sequence). The CDR3 sequence is 16 residues long. Losses at the gene ends were 1 base for V and 4 bases for J; bases not matched to a gene: 9. CDR3 DNA sequence: TGCAGTGCTAGAGGGCGAGCGGGGGGCCCCCCAGATACGCAGTATTTT. It codes for CSARGRAGGPPDTQYF.